This is a list of T cell receptor beta chains from one sample in a study of blood T cell repertoires in COVID-19. Some clones are missing from TCRdb's copy, which holds only in-frame ones; the method was immunoSEQ multiplex PCR. The sample shows about 200,000 clones, around 90% of them seen only once. The material sequenced was peripheral blood. The source of these receptors is a man aged 40-49 years with active or convalescent COVID-19. Each CDR3 is given with its conserved first and last residue. The order of the fields is V gene, clone size, J gene, D gene, CDR3 DNA, CDR3 protein. A D gene is named only where the DNA matches it firmly. Some rows have no size entry. The others give once, few or many, or a class for an expanded clone.

TRBV28,-,TRBJ1-5,-,TGTGCCAGCAGGGGTGCCGACAGGACGCGCAATCAGCCCCAGCATTTT,CASRGADRTRNQPQHF
TRBV6-5,-,TRBJ2-2,-,TGTGCCAGCTTGACAGGTGGTACCGGGGAGCTGTTTTTT,CASLTGGTGELFF
TRBV11-3,-,TRBJ2-1,TRBD2,TGTGCCAGCAGCTGGGGACTAGAGGTAAATGAGCAGTTCTTC,CASSWGLEVNEQFF
TRBV6-2/TRBV6-3,once,TRBJ2-7,-,TGTGCCAGCAGTTACTCCGGACAGAGATGGTACGAGCAGTACTTC,CASSYSGQRWYEQYF
TRBV6-4,-,TRBJ2-1,-,TGTGCCAGCACCCCAGATGGAGGGACCGCCGAGCAGTTCTTC,CASTPDGGTAEQFF
TRBV3-1/TRBV3-2,-,TRBJ2-5,-,TGTGCCAGCAGCCAAGGGGGCGGGGTGGGGTGGACCCAGTACTTC,CASSQGGGVGWTQYF
TRBV12-3/TRBV12-4,-,TRBJ1-1,TRBD1,TGTGCCAGCAACAGGGGAACTGAAGCTTTCTTT,CASNRGTEAFF
TRBV19,-,TRBJ1-1,TRBD1,TGTGCCAGTCAGACAGGGGGGAACACTGAAGCTTTCTTT,CASQTGGNTEAFF
TRBV5-1,-,TRBJ2-7,-,TGCGCCAGCAGCCTGGACCTGGAGGCGTACGAGCAGTACTTC,CASSLDLEAYEQYF
TRBV6-2/TRBV6-3,-,TRBJ2-5,TRBD2,TGTGCCAGCAGTTCCGGGACTAGCGGCCCCCAAGAGACCCAGTACTTC,CASSSGTSGPQETQYF
TRBV7-2,-,TRBJ2-4,TRBD2,TGTGCCAGCAGCTTAGAGTCTAGCGGGGGTAACATTCAGTACTTC,CASSLESSGGNIQYF
TRBV5-1,-,TRBJ2-5,TRBD2,TGCGCCAGCAGCTTAATTCTCGGGGGGAAGACCCAGTACTTC,CASSLILGGKTQYF
TRBV5-1,once,TRBJ1-2,TRBD1,TGCGCCAGCAGCCAGGCCATTTCAGGGGGATGGTTGTATGGCTACACCTTC,CASSQAISGGWLYGYTF
TRBV25-1,-,TRBJ2-1,TRBD1,TGTGCCAGCAGTGAGGCAGGGGGCTTTCTTTACAATGAGCAGTTCTTC,CASSEAGGFLYNEQFF
TRBV18,-,TRBJ2-7,TRBD1,TGTGCCAGCAATCTTCCGGGACAGGGACCCTACGAGCAGTACTTC,CASNLPGQGPYEQYF
TRBV6-5,-,TRBJ1-4,TRBD1,TGTGCCAGCAGTTTGAGGGGGCGACGCGAAAAACTGTTTTTT,CASSLRGRREKLFF
TRBV12-3/TRBV12-4,-,TRBJ1-2,-,TGTGCCAGCACCCCGACAGGAGGCTATGGCTACACCTTC,CASTPTGGYGYTF
TRBV28,-,TRBJ2-7,TRBD2,TGTGCCAGCAACACGATGGGGGGGGCCTACGAGCAGTACTTC,CASNTMGGAYEQYF
TRBV2,-,TRBJ1-2,TRBD1,TGTGCCAGCGGACAGGGAGTGGATGGCTACACCTTC,CASGQGVDGYTF
TRBV7-2,-,TRBJ1-4,-,TGTGCCAGCAGCTTAGGTCTGGGCAGGGGAATTGAAAAACTGTTTTTT,CASSLGLGRGIEKLFF
TRBV2,-,TRBJ2-7,TRBD2,TGTGCCAGCAGTGTGACTCTAGCGGGGGGGCACGAGCAGTACTTC,CASSVTLAGGHEQYF
TRBV6-2/TRBV6-3,-,TRBJ1-1,TRBD1,TGTGCCAGCAGTGACAGGGCTCCCACTGAAGCTTTCTTT,CASSDRAPTEAFF
TRBV28,-,TRBJ1-5,-,TGTGCCAGCAGTTTGTTCCGCGGTGGTCAGCCCCAGCATTTT,CASSLFRGGQPQHF
TRBV2,-,TRBJ2-1,-,TGTGCCAGCACTCCTCAGTTAAATGAGCAGTTCTTC,CASTPQLNEQFF
TRBV2,-,TRBJ2-5,-,TGTGCCAGCAGCCCGAGAGGCGCGGTGGGAGAGACCCAGTACTTC,CASSPRGAVGETQYF